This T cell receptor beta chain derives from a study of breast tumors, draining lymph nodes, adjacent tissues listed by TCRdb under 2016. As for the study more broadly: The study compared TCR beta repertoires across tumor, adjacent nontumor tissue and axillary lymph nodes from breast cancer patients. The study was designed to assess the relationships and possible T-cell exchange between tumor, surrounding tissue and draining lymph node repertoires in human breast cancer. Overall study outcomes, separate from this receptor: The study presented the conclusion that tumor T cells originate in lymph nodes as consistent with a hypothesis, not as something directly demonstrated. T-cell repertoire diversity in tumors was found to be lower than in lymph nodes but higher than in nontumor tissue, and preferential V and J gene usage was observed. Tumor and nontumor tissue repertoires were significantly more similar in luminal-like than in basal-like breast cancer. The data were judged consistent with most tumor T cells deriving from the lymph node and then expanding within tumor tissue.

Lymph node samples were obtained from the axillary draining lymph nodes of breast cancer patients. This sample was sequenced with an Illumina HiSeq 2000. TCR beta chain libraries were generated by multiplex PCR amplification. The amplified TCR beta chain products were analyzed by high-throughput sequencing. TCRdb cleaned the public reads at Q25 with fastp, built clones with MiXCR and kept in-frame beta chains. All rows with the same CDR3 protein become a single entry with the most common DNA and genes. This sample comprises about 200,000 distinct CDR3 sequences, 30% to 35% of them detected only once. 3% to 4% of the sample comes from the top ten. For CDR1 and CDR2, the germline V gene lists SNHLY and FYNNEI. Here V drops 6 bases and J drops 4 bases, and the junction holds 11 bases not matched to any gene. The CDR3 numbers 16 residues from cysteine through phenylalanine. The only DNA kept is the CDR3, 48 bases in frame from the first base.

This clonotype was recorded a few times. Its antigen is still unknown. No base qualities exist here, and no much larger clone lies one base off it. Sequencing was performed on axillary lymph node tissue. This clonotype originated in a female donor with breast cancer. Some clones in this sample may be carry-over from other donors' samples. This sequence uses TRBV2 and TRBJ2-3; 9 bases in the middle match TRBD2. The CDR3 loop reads CASSPRAGGLPDTQYF. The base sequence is TGTGCCAGCAGCCCGAGGGCGGGGGGGCTACCAGATACGCAGTATTTT.